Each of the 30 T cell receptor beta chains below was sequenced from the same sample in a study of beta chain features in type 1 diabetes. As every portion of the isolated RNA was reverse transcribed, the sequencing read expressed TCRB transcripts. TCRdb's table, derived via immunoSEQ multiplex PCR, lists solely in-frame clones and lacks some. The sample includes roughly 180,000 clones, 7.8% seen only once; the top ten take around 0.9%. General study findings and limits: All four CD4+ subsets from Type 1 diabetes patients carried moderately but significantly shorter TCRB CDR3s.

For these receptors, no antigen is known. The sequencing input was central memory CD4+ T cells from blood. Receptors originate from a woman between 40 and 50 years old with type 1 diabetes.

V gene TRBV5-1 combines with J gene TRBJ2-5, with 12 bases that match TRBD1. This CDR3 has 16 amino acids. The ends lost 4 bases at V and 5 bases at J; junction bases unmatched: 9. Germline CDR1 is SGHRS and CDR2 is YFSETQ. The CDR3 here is CASSDRDRGPWETQYF. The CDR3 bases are TGCGCCAGCAGCGACCGGGACAGGGGGCCCTGGGAGACCCAGTACTTC.

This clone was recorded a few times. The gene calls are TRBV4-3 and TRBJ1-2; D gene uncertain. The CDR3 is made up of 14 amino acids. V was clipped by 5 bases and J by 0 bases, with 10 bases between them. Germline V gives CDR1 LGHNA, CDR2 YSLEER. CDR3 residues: CASSSLRANYGYTF. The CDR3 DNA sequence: TGCGCCAGCAGCAGCCTGAGAGCTAACTATGGCTACACCTTC.

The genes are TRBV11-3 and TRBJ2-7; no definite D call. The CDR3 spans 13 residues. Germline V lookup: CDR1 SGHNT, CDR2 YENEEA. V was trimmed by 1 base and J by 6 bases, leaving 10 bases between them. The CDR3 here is CASSLAGSGEQYF. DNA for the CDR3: TGTGCCAGCAGCTTAGCTGGGTCGGGCGAGCAGTACTTC.

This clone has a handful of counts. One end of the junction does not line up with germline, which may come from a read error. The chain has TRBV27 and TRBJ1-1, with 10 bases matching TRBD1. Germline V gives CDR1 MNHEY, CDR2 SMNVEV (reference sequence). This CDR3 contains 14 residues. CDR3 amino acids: CASSSQGGDRGRYF. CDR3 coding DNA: TGTGCCAGCAGTTCCCAAGGGGGCGACAGGGGGCGGTACTTT.

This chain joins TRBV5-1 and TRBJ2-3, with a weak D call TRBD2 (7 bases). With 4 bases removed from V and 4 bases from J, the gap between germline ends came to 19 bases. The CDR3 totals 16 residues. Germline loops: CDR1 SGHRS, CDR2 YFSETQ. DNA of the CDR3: TGCGCCAGCAGCCCGGAGGGGGGGGCGCGGTCAGATACGCAGTATTTT. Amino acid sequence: CASSPEGGARSDTQYF.

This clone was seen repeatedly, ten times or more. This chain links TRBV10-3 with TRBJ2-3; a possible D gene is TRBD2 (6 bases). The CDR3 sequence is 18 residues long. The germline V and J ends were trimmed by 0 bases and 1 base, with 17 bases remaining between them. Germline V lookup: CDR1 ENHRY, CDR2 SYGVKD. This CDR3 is CAISESSGRGLGTDTQYF. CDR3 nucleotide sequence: TGTGCCATCAGTGAGTCCTCGGGGCGGGGCCTTGGCACAGATACGCAGTATTTT.

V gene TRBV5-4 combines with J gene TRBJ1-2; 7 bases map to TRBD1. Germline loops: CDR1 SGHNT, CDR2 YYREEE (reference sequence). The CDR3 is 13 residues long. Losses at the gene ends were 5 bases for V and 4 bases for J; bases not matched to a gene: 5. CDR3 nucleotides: TGTGCCAGCAGTTCGACAGGGCTCTATGGCTACACCTTC. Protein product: CASSSTGLYGYTF. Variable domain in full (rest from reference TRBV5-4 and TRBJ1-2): ETGVTQSPTHLIKTRGQQVTLRCSSQSGHNTVSWYQQALGQGPQFIFQYYREEENGRGNFPPRFSGLQFPNYSSELNVNALELDDSALYLCASSSTGLYGYTFGSGTRLTVV.

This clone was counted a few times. In DNA, the CDR3 is TGCGCCAGCAGGCGGACAGGAGATAATTCACCCCTCCACTTT. Protein product: CASRRTGDNSPLHF. The chain carries TRBV5-1 and TRBJ1-6, with 7 bases identical to TRBD1. The CDR3 runs 14 residues. CDR1 is SGHRS, CDR2 YFSETQ, per germline. The ends lost 5 bases at V and 5 bases at J; junction bases unmatched: 4.

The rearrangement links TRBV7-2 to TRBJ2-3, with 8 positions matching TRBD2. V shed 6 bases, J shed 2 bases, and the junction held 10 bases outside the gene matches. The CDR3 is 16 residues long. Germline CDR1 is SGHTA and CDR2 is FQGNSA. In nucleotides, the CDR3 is TGTGCCAGCAGGCCCCCGGGGGGGCGGGACACAGATACGCAGTATTTT. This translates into CASRPPGGRDTDTQYF.

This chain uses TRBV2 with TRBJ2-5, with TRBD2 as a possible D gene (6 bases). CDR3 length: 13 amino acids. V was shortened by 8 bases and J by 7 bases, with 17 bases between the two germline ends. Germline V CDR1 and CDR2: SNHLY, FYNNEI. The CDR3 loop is CASGKMVGGTQYF. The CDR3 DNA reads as TGTGCCAGCGGTAAAATGGTGGGAGGGACCCAGTACTTC.

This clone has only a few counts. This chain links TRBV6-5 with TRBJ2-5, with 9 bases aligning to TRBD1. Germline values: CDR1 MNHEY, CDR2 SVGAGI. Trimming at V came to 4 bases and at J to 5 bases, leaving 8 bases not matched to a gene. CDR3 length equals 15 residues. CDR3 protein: CASSSGTGLGETQYF. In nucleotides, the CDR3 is TGTGCCAGCAGTTCAGGGACAGGGCTCGGGGAGACCCAGTACTTC.

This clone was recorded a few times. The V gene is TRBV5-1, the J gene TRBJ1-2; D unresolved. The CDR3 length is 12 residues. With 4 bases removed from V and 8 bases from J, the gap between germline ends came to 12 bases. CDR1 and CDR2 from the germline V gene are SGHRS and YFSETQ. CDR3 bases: TGCGCCAGCAGCCCAGGTGGCAGGGGCTACACCTTC. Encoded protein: CASSPGGRGYTF.

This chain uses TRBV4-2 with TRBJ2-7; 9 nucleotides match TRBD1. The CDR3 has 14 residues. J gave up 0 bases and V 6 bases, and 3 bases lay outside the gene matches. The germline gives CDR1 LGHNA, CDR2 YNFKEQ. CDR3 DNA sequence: TGTGCCAGCAGTTCGGGACAGGGCTCCTACGAGCAGTACTTC. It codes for CASSSGQGSYEQYF.

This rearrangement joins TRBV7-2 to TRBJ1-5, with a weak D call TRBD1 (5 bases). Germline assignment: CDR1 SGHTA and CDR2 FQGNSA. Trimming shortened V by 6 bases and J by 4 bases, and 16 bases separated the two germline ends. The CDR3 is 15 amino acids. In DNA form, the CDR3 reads TGTGCCAGCAGTTCGCAGGGCGGCCTTAATCAGCCCCAGCATTTT. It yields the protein CASSSQGGLNQPQHF.

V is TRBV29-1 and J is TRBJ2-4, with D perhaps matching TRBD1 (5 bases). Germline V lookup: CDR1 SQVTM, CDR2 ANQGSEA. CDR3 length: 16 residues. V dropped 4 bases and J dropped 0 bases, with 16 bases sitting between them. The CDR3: CSVGIWQGVAKNIQYF. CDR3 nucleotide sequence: TGCAGCGTTGGAATTTGGCAGGGCGTAGCCAAAAACATTCAGTACTTC.

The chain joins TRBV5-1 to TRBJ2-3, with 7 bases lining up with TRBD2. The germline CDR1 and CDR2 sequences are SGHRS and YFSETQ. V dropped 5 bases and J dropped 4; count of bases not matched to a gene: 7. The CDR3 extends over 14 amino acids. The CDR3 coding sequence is TGCGCCAGCAGGCGGGACTATTCTTCAGATACGCAGTATTTT. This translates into CASRRDYSSDTQYF.

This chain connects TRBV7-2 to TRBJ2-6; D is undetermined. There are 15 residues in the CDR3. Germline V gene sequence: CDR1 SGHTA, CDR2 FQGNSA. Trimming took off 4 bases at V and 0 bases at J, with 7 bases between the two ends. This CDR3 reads CASSSGLSGANVLTF. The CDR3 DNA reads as TGTGCCAGCAGCTCGGGTCTCTCTGGGGCCAACGTCCTGACTTTC.

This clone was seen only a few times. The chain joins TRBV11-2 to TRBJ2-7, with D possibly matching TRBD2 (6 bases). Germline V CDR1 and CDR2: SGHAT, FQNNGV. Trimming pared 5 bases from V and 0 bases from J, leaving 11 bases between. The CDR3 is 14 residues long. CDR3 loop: CASSRPGGSYEQYF. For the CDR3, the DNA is TGTGCCAGCAGCCGCCCCGGGGGCTCCTACGAGCAGTACTTC.

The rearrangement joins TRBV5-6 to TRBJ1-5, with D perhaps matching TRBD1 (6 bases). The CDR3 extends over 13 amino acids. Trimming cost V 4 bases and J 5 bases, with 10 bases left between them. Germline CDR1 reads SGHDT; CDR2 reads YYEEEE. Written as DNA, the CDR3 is TGTGCCAGCAGCCCACAGGGCCATCAGCCCCAGCATTTT. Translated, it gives CASSPQGHQPQHF. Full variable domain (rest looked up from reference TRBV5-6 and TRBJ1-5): DAGVTQSPTHLIKTRGQQVTLRCSPKSGHDTVSWYQQALGQGPQFIFQYYEEEERQRGNFPDRFSGHQFPNYSSELNVNALLLGDSALYLCASSPQGHQPQHFGDGTRLSIL.

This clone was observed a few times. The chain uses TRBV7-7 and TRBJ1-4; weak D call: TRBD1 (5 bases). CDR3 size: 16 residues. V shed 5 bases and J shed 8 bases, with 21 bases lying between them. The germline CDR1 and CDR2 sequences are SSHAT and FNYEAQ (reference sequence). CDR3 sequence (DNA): TGTGCCAGCAGCCCCATATCGGGGGGTTCGGGCGAAAAACTGTTTTTT. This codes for CASSPISGGSGEKLFF.

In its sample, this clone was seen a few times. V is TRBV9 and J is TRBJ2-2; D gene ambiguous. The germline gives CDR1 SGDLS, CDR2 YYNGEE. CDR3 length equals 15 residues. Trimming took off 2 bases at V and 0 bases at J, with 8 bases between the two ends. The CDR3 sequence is CASSVLSANTGELFF. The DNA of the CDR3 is TGTGCCAGCAGCGTCCTTTCCGCGAACACCGGGGAGCTGTTTTTT.

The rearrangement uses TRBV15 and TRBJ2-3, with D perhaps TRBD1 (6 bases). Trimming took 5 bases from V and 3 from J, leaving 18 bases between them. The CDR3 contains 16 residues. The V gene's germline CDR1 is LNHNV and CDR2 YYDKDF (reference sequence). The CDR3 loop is CATSSPLGGRTDTQYF. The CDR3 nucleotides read TGTGCCACCAGCTCCCCGTTAGGGGGTAGGACAGATACGCAGTATTTT.

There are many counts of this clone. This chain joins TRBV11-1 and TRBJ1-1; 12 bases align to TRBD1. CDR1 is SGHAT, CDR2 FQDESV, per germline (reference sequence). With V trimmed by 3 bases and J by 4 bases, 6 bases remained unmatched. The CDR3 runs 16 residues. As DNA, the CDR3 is TGTGCCAGCAGCTTTGAGGAGGGACAGGGGGCCACTGAAGCTTTCTTT. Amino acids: CASSFEEGQGATEAFF.

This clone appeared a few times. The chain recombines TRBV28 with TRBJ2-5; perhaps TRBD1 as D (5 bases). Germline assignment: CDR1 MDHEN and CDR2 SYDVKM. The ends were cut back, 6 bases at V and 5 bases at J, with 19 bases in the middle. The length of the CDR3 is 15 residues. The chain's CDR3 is CASSSLGREGETQYF. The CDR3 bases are TGTGCCAGCAGCTCCCTGGGCAGGGAAGGGGAGACCCAGTACTTC.

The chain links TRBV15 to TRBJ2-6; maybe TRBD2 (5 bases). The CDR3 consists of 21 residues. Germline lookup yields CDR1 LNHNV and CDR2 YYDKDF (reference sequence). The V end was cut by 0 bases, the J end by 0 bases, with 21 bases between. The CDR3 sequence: CATSRDPNREFGSSGANVLTF. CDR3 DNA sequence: TGTGCCACCAGCAGAGATCCCAACCGGGAATTCGGCTCCTCTGGGGCCAACGTCCTGACTTTC.

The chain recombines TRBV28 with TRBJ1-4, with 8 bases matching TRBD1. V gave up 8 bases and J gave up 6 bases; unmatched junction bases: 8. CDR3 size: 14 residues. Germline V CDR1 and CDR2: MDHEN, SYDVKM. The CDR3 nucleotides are TGTGCCAGCTCGGTACAGGGGGTCTATGAAAAACTGTTTTTT. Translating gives CASSVQGVYEKLFF.

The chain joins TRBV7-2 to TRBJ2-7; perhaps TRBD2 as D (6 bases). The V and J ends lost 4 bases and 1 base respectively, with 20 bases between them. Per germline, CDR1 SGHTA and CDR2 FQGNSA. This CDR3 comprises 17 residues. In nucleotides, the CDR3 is TGTGCCAGCAGCTGGAAAGCCAGCGGGTTGTGGTCCTACGAGCAGTACTTC. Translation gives CASSWKASGLWSYEQYF.

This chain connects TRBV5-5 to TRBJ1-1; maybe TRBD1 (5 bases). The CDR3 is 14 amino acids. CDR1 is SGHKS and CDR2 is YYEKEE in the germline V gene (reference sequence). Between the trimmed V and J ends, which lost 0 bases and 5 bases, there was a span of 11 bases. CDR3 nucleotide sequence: TGTGCCAGCAGCTTGGAGGACAAGGAGACTGAAGCTTTCTTT. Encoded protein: CASSLEDKETEAFF.

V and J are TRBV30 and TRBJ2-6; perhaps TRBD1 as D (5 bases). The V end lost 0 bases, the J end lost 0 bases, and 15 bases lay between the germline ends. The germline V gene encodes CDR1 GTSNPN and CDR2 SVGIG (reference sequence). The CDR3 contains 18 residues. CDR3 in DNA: TGTGCCTGGAGTGTACTTAGGACACCGAGCTCTGGGGCCAACGTCCTGACTTTC. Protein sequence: CAWSVLRTPSSGANVLTF.

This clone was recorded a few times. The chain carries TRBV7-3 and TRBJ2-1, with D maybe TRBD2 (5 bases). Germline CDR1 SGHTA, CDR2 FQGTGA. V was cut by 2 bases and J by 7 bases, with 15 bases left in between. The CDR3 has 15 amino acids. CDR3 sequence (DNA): TGTGCCAGCAGCTTACAAGCGGACTCTGAGAATGAGCAGTTCTTC. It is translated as CASSLQADSENEQFF.